The following is a T cell receptor (beta chain) sequence with its context. Antigen: not known. The CDR3 has 15 residues. V lost 4 bases and J 2 bases, leaving 14 bases between the germline ends. Germline lookup yields CDR1 MGHRA and CDR2 YSYEKL. These data come from a study of CD8 T cells in ankylosing spondylitis. Study results and caveats: Reportedly, matched ankylosing spondylitis synovial fluid was significantly enriched for disease-linked clones. Characteristic, it appeared, of ankylosing spondylitis blood was a TCR beta motif of about eight highly homologous variants. Peripheral blood samples showed relatively rare disease-linked clones, and these clones were CD8+.

Quantitative 5'-RACE with molecular barcodes was used to make the TCR beta libraries. TCRdb analysed the 5' RACE reads with MiXCR anew, one entry per CDR3 protein. In the table there are about 150,000 distinct CDR3 sequences, 40% to 50% of which are singletons. The sequence was collected from a male donor with ankylosing spondylitis. The sample was synovial fluid, either unsorted or a sorted T cell fraction (not recorded which). This sequence joins TRBV4-1 and TRBJ1-1; no definite D call. CDR3 in DNA: TGCGCCAGCAGCCCAAGTCCCTTTGGAAACACTGAAGCTTTCTTT. This encodes CASSPSPFGNTEAFF.